This T cell receptor beta chain was retrieved from a study of T-cell reconstitution after alpha-beta-depleted transplantation in children. Study results and limitations: Surviving recipient T cells and thymic progenitors produced the high day-60 TCRbeta diversity seen in some patients. After transplant, at about two months, alpha-beta T cells were reportedly derived from several hundred expanded graft clones.

Researchers prepared the TCRbeta library using unique molecular identifiers, the study reports. TCRdb analysed the PCR reads with MiXCR anew, one entry per CDR3 protein. The repertoire includes about 18,000 distinct CDR3 sequences, under 6.5% of them detected once, and less than 7% sits in the top ten. The table lists this clonotype with many counts. The antigen remains unidentified. V gave up 7 bases and J gave up 6 bases, with 7 bases separating them. The CDR3 totals 11 residues. The V call is TRBV12-3 or TRBV12-4, the J call TRBJ2-1; D unclear. The sequencing used PBMCs, collected before TCRalphabeta/CD19-depleted stem cell transplant. The sequence derives from a boy aged 10-17 years with acute lymphoblastic leukemia, due to receive a stem cell transplant. CDR3 region: CASIFGNEQFF. CDR3 coding DNA: TGTGCCAGCATTTTTGGCAATGAGCAGTTCTTC.